One sample yielded the 27 T cell receptor beta chains listed below, sequenced in a study of cytomegalovirus exposure and HLA in healthy donors. PCR was performed using 60 Vbeta and 13 Jbeta primers. The repertoire was sequenced with immunoSEQ multiplex PCR; TCRdb's copy has only in-frame clones and lacks some. Of around 120,000 clones in the sample, over 60% are singletons; the top ten hold 3.7%. Sequencing used PBMCs. Receptors were obtained from a human donor in good health.

The genes are TRBV28 and TRBJ2-2; the D gene is possibly TRBD2 (6 bases). CDR3 length: 14 residues. Germline values: CDR1 MDHEN, CDR2 SYDVKM. V was pared by 3 bases and J by 5 bases, with 10 bases between. CDR3 bases: TGTGCCAGCAGTTTCGCGGGAAAAACCGGGGAGCTGTTTTTT. It yields the protein CASSFAGKTGELFF.

The chain has TRBV2 and TRBJ2-3; 7 bases line up with TRBD1. The V gene end was trimmed by 8 bases and the J gene end by 5 bases; junction bases not matched to a gene: 13. The CDR3 runs to 15 residues. Germline CDR1 is SNHLY and CDR2 is FYNNEI. The CDR3 reads CASGKRQGVIDTQYF. The CDR3 bases are TGTGCCAGCGGAAAGCGACAGGGTGTAATAGATACGCAGTATTTT.

In the case of this clone: A read error may account for a junction end that differs from germline. The chain couples TRBV6-6 to TRBJ2-3; 9 bases map to TRBD2. The CDR3 sequence is 16 residues long. CDR1 is MNHNY, CDR2 SVGAGI, per germline (reference sequence). The CDR3 loop reads CASSHSDAGGQDTQYF. CDR3 bases: TGTGCCAGCAGTCACTCGGATGCGGGAGGGCAAGATACGCAGTATTTT.

The chain recombines TRBV2 with TRBJ2-3, with TRBD1 as a possible D gene (5 bases). V dropped 4 bases and J dropped 2 bases, with 10 bases sitting between them. There are 14 residues in the CDR3. The germline gives CDR1 SNHLY, CDR2 FYNNEI. CDR3 region: CASSAQGFTDTQYF. DNA of the CDR3: TGTGCCAGCAGTGCGCAGGGATTCACAGATACGCAGTATTTT.

The V and J genes are TRBV19 and TRBJ2-2; 8 bases map to TRBD2. Looked up from germline, CDR1 is LNHDA and CDR2 is SQIVND (reference sequence). The CDR3 contains 13 residues. Losses at the gene ends were 5 bases for V and 7 bases for J; bases not matched to a gene: 3. This CDR3 reads CASSAGGVGELFF. CDR3 nucleotide sequence: TGTGCCAGTAGTGCGGGGGGAGTCGGGGAGCTGTTTTTT. Complete variable domain (other parts from reference TRBV19 and TRBJ2-2): DGGITQSPKYLFRKEGQNVTLSCEQNLNHDAMYWYRQDPGQGLRLIYYSQIVNDFQKGDIAEGYSVSREKKESFPLTVTSAQKNPTAFYLCASSAGGVGELFFGEGSRLTVL.

Details on this clone: Other DNA sequences in the sample encode the same CDR3. This chain connects TRBV6-1 to TRBJ1-1, with TRBD1 matching over 9 bases. The junction had 5 bases not matched to a gene; V was cut back by 6 bases and J by 0 bases. The length of the CDR3 is 15 residues. The germline V gene encodes CDR1 MNHNS and CDR2 SASEGT. CDR3 loop: CASRPGTGLNTEAFF. The CDR3 region has the DNA TGTGCCAGCAGACCCGGGACAGGGTTGAACACTGAAGCTTTCTTT.

This clone was seen a few times. The rearrangement links TRBV5-1 to TRBJ1-1; 9 bases fit TRBD1. Trimming removed 4 bases from V and 5 bases from J; junction bases left unmatched: 6. The CDR3 is made up of 14 amino acids. Germline V gene lookup returns CDR1 SGHRS and CDR2 YFSETQ. CDR3 nucleotide sequence: TGCGCCAGCAGCCCCTGGGACAGGGAGACTGAAGCTTTCTTT. It specifies CASSPWDRETEAFF.

The chain uses TRBV6-5 and TRBJ1-2, with 9 bases that match TRBD1. V trimming: 6 bases; J trimming: 7 bases; junction bases outside the gene matches: 6. The length of the CDR3 is 13 residues. The germline gives CDR1 MNHEY, CDR2 SVGAGI. The CDR3 nucleotides read TGTGCCAGCAGGCCGGACAGGGGTGTTGGCTACACCTTC. Encoded protein: CASRPDRGVGYTF.

The rearrangement joins TRBV6-5 to TRBJ1-2; D is perhaps TRBD1 (5 bases). V was shortened by 3 bases and J by 0 bases, with 14 bases between the two germline ends. Germline CDR1 is MNHEY and CDR2 is SVGAGI. The CDR3 extends over 16 amino acids. The CDR3 reads CASSYQGGVSNYGYTF. The DNA of the CDR3 is TGTGCCAGCAGTTATCAGGGCGGGGTCTCTAACTATGGCTACACCTTC.

This rearrangement joins TRBV6-1 to TRBJ1-3; tentatively, D is TRBD1 (6 bases). Trimming removed 5 bases from V and 4 bases from J, with 12 bases in between. Looked up from germline, CDR1 is MNHNS and CDR2 is SASEGT. This CDR3 spans 14 amino acids. In nucleotides, the CDR3 is TGTGCCAGCAGTACCGGGACATCCGGAAACACCATATATTTT. Protein product: CASSTGTSGNTIYF.

V gene TRBV21-1 combines with J gene TRBJ1-1; TRBD1 is the table's D call, not checked against the DNA. TRBV21-1 is listed as a pseudogene. The CDR3 length is 9 residues. This chain's CDR3 is CREMEEAFF. CDR3 DNA: TGCAGGGAAATGGAAGAAGCTTTCTTT.

The V call is TRBV7-9, the J call TRBJ2-3; 9 bases are a match to TRBD2. Germline CDR1 reads SEHNR; CDR2 reads FQNEAQ (reference sequence). This CDR3 is 15 amino acids long. J gave up 8 bases and V 5 bases, and 11 bases lay outside the gene matches. The CDR3 loop is CASSPGSGRSPTQYF. The CDR3 coding sequence is TGTGCCAGCAGCCCAGGGAGCGGGAGGTCACCTACGCAGTATTTT.

The rearrangement joins TRBV27 to TRBJ1-1; 9 nucleotides line up with TRBD1. From germline, CDR1 is MNHEY and CDR2 SMNVEV (reference sequence). CDR3 length: 16 amino acids. With V trimmed by 4 bases and J by 4 bases, 10 bases remained unmatched. The chain's CDR3 is CASSSSTGGAGTEAFF. CDR3 sequence (DNA): TGTGCCAGCAGTTCGTCAACAGGGGGCGCGGGCACTGAAGCTTTCTTT.

The table lists this clone with a few counts. CDR3 protein: CASPRGHRYF. CDR3 in DNA: TGTGCCAGCCCCAGGGGGCACAGGTACTTC. The chain couples TRBV6-4 to TRBJ2-7, with TRBD1 identical over 8 bases. CDR1 MRHNA and CDR2 SNTAGT come from the germline V gene. There are 10 residues in the CDR3. J gave up 12 bases and V 8 bases, and 6 bases lay outside the gene matches.

This clone has a handful of counts. The genes are TRBV7-9 and TRBJ1-6, with unresolved D. V gave up 1 base and J gave up 4 bases, with 5 bases separating them. The CDR3 totals 14 residues. Germline loops: CDR1 SEHNR, CDR2 FQNEAQ (reference sequence). CDR3 sequence reads: CASSLEQYNSPLHF. The CDR3 bases are TGTGCCAGCAGCTTAGAGCAATATAATTCACCCCTCCACTTT.

This clone was detected only a few times. Other DNA sequences of this sample code for an identical CDR3. The rearrangement links TRBV5-1 to TRBJ2-7, with 10 bases that match TRBD2. The germline gives CDR1 SGHRS, CDR2 YFSETQ. CDR3 length: 14 residues. With V trimmed by 2 bases and J by 1 base, 0 bases remained unmatched. CDR3 amino acids: CASSLAGGSYEQYF. The CDR3 DNA follows: TGCGCCAGCAGCTTAGCGGGAGGGTCCTACGAGCAGTACTTC.

This sequence joins TRBV11-2 and TRBJ2-7; 7 nucleotides match TRBD1. J gave up 4 bases and V 0 bases, and 6 bases lay outside the gene matches. Germline CDR1 reads SGHAT; CDR2 reads FQNNGV. The CDR3 has 15 amino acids. The CDR3 DNA reads TGTGCCAGCAGCTTAGATCTAGGCAGGGGGTACGAGCAGTACTTC. It encodes CASSLDLGRGYEQYF. Looking up the rest from reference TRBV11-2 and TRBJ2-7 gives the full variable domain: EAGVAQSPRYKIIEKRQSVAFWCNPISGHATLYWYQQILGQGPKLLIQFQNNGVVDDSQLPKDRFSAERLKGVDSTLKIQPAKLEDSAVYLCASSLDLGRGYEQYFGPGTRLTVT.

V usage is TRBV7-2 and J usage is TRBJ2-3, with D perhaps TRBD2 (6 bases). The CDR3 extends over 18 amino acids. Trimming left V 1 base short and J 8 bases short, with 25 bases between. Per the germline V gene, CDR1 is SGHTA and CDR2 is FQGNSA. CDR3 DNA sequence: TGTGCCAGCAGCTTAGTAGGTCAGGGAGTAGGGTCGGGGGTTACGCAGTATTTT. Translation: CASSLVGQGVGSGVTQYF. Variable domain in full (rest from reference TRBV7-2 and TRBJ2-3): GAGVSQSPSNKVTEKGKDVELRCDPISGHTALYWYRQSLGQGLEFLIYFQGNSAPDKSGLPSDRFSAERTGGSVSTLTIQRTQQEDSAVYLCASSLVGQGVGSGVTQYFGPGTRLTVL.

This chain links TRBV6-5 with TRBJ1-2; the D is unclear. Germline CDR1 and CDR2: MNHEY and SVGAGI. This CDR3 region has 13 residues. Trimming removed 11 bases at V and 2 bases at J, with 15 bases between. CDR3 coding DNA: TGTGCCGTAAGTCCGGTAACCAACTATGGCTACACCTTC. This sequence encodes CAVSPVTNYGYTF.

V is TRBV6-1 and J is TRBJ2-5; 8 nucleotides line up with TRBD1. Germline loops: CDR1 MNHNS, CDR2 SASEGT. Trimming took 1 base from V and 0 from J; bases not matched to a gene: 7. The CDR3 extends over 17 amino acids. This chain's CDR3 is CASSEGFRDRYQETQYF. The CDR3 coding sequence is TGTGCCAGCAGTGAAGGCTTTAGGGACAGGTACCAAGAGACCCAGTACTTC.

This chain joins TRBV7-8 and TRBJ2-3, with D tentatively TRBD2 (6 bases). Between the trimmed V and J ends, which lost 7 bases and 2 bases, there was a span of 22 bases. This CDR3 spans 17 amino acids. Germline CDR1 reads SGHVS; CDR2 reads FQNEAQ. This CDR3 is CASNGRRDGRHTDTQYF. In DNA, the CDR3 is TGTGCCAGCAACGGGCGGCGGGACGGTCGGCACACAGATACGCAGTATTTT.

The gene calls are TRBV6-5 and TRBJ2-3, with TRBD1 matching over 7 bases. Germline CDR1 reads MNHEY; CDR2 reads SVGAGI. The trim removed 4 bases at V and 3 bases at J, leaving 7 bases unmatched. CDR3 size: 15 residues. In nucleotides, the CDR3 is TGTGCCAGCAGTTCACAGGGGTATGAGACAGATACGCAGTATTTT. It translates to CASSSQGYETDTQYF.

Note on this clone: Other DNA variants within this sample encode the same CDR3. The chain combines TRBV28 with TRBJ1-2; 11 bases agree with TRBD1. CDR3 size: 14 residues. The germline V gene has CDR1 MDHEN and CDR2 SYDVKM. V shed 3 bases, J shed 4 bases, and the junction held 1 base outside the gene matches. The CDR3 DNA sequence: TGTGCCAGCAGTTTGGGACAGGGGGGCTATGGCTACACCTTC. As protein: CASSLGQGGYGYTF.

V and J are TRBV7-8 and TRBJ1-5, with 8 nucleotides matching TRBD1. This CDR3 comprises 15 residues. Germline CDR1 is SGHVS and CDR2 is FQNEAQ. The J segment lost 6 bases and the V segment lost 4 bases, leaving 8 bases of the junction unmatched. This CDR3 reads CASSSTGGRPQPQHF. The CDR3 DNA sequence: TGTGCCAGCAGCTCCACAGGGGGACGGCCTCAGCCCCAGCATTTT.

The chain recombines TRBV14 with TRBJ2-5, with 10 positions matching TRBD1. The CDR3 covers 15 residues. Germline CDR1 is SGHDN and CDR2 is FVKESK. V was clipped by 4 bases and J by 1 base; unmatched bases: 3. The CDR3 coding sequence is TGTGCCAGCAGCCCGGGACAGGGGCCCCAAGAGACCCAGTACTTC. As protein: CASSPGQGPQETQYF.

J is TRBJ1-1 and V is TRBV14, with no clear D. Germline V gives CDR1 SGHDN, CDR2 FVKESK. The CDR3 is 12 residues long. V lost 3 bases and J lost 3, with 5 bases in between. For the CDR3, the DNA is TGTGCCAGCAGCCACTTCGACACTGAAGCTTTCTTT. Translation gives CASSHFDTEAFF.

This chain links TRBV27 with TRBJ2-5; TRBD2 matches at 13 bases. The DNA end is more similar to TRBJ2-7, so the J call may be wrong. The CDR3 sequence is 16 residues long. Germline V lookup: CDR1 MNHEY, CDR2 SMNVEV (reference sequence). This CDR3 reads CASGLAGARLMYEQYF. CDR3 DNA sequence: TGTGCCAGCGGACTAGCGGGAGCTAGGTTAATGTACGAGCAGTACTTC.